The source of this TCR beta chain is a study of blood T cell repertoires in COVID-19. Looking at the study overall: Sites in the United States, Italy and Spain provided acute and convalescent COVID-19 samples. PBMCs, B-cell-depleted T cells, or T cells provided the cDNA or gDNA that made up the material.

Assay used: immunoSEQ multiplex PCR; TCRdb lists only in-frame clones, some missing. The data contain roughly 81,000 clones, 89% of them singletons. The clonotype was recovered from a man between 65 and 79 years old with active or convalescent COVID-19. Sequences were obtained from peripheral blood.

The DNA of the CDR3 is TGCGCCAGCAGCCAGGCCCCTCCTAAGACAGGGTATTCGGAAAAACTGTTTTTT. The encoded protein is CASSQAPPKTGYSEKLFF. The chain joins TRBV4-1 to TRBJ1-4; 7 positions agree with TRBD1. The CDR3 consists of 18 residues. The J segment lost 8 bases and the V segment lost 3 bases, leaving 18 bases of the junction unmatched. Germline loops: CDR1 MGHRA, CDR2 YSYEKL.